Listed below are T cell receptor beta chains from one sample, sequenced in a study of cytomegalovirus exposure and HLA in healthy donors. The repertoire was sequenced with immunoSEQ multiplex PCR; TCRdb's copy has only in-frame clones and lacks some. The sample consists of roughly 50,000 clones, roughly nine tenths of them appearing once. Material: PBMCs. The origin of the receptors is a man aged 18 to 29 in good health and CMV-seronegative. The CDR3 runs from the conserved cysteine through the conserved F or W.

v_gene: TRBV9
j_gene: TRBJ2-7
CDR3aa: CASNGGDSYEQYF

v_gene: TRBV10-3
j_gene: TRBJ2-1
CDR3aa: CAIRPIGSSYNEQFF

v_gene: TRBV7-2
j_gene: TRBJ2-7
CDR3aa: CASSQREGREQYF

v_gene: TRBV30
j_gene: TRBJ2-7
CDR3aa: CAWSVDGTGAYEQYF

v_gene: TRBV7-8
j_gene: TRBJ2-3
CDR3aa: CASSPVQEGQADTQYF

v_gene: TRBV30
j_gene: TRBJ2-1
CDR3aa: CAWSGGAGDEQFF

v_gene: TRBV7-6
j_gene: TRBJ2-7
CDR3aa: CASTPGAEGDEQYF

v_gene: TRBV28
j_gene: TRBJ1-3
CDR3aa: CASSLQGDYSGNTIYF

v_gene: TRBV2
j_gene: TRBJ2-5
CDR3aa: CASSVIGRAETQYF

v_gene: TRBV5-4
j_gene: TRBJ1-3
CDR3aa: CASSRDSGNTIYF

v_gene: TRBV7-9
j_gene: TRBJ2-5
CDR3aa: CASSSRTSAVQETQYF

v_gene: TRBV11-2
j_gene: TRBJ2-7
CDR3aa: CASSPLAGTYEQYF

v_gene: TRBV4-2
j_gene: TRBJ2-1
CDR3aa: CASSQANNEQFF

v_gene: TRBV5-6
j_gene: TRBJ1-2
CDR3aa: CASSLTGAVVGYTF

v_gene: TRBV2
j_gene: TRBJ2-5
CDR3aa: CASRLAPESVGTQYF

v_gene: TRBV7-3
j_gene: TRBJ2-5
CDR3aa: CASSPGTSGRDQETQYF

v_gene: TRBV7-2
j_gene: TRBJ2-3
CDR3aa: CASSRDLSSTDTQYF

v_gene: TRBV28
j_gene: TRBJ2-1
CDR3aa: CASSLGGLAGISSFDEQFF

v_gene: TRBV7-2
j_gene: TRBJ2-5
CDR3aa: CASSLDNGWETQYF

v_gene: TRBV11-3
j_gene: TRBJ2-7
CDR3aa: CASSLARTSGRGIYEQYF

v_gene: TRBV20-1
j_gene: TRBJ2-7
CDR3aa: CSAAREEQYF

v_gene: TRBV6-4
j_gene: TRBJ2-1
CDR3aa: CASSATTSGNNEQFF

v_gene: TRBV27
j_gene: TRBJ2-6
CDR3aa: CASSPLWSSGANVLTF

v_gene: TRBV9
j_gene: TRBJ2-1
CDR3aa: CASSVVLRPSYNEQFF

v_gene: TRBV7-9
j_gene: TRBJ2-7
CDR3aa: CASSTLASGSSYEQYF

v_gene: TRBV7-2
j_gene: TRBJ2-7
CDR3aa: CASSQTPFLGHEQYF

v_gene: TRBV6-6
j_gene: TRBJ1-3
CDR3aa: CASSLRRSSGNTIYF

v_gene: TRBV19
j_gene: TRBJ2-2
CDR3aa: CASSARTSGANTGELFF

v_gene: TRBV6-6
j_gene: TRBJ1-4
CDR3aa: CASSYAPGQGSEKLFF

v_gene: TRBV27
j_gene: TRBJ2-3
CDR3aa: CASSLGGTDTQYF

v_gene: TRBV2
j_gene: TRBJ2-1
CDR3aa: CASGLTSGSGGVNEQFF

v_gene: TRBV27
j_gene: TRBJ2-3
CDR3aa: CASSVTSGRTDTQYF

v_gene: TRBV11-2
j_gene: TRBJ2-3
CDR3aa: CASSFGYTQYF

v_gene: TRBV27
j_gene: TRBJ2-7
CDR3aa: CASSSTGGTFSYEQYF

v_gene: TRBV18
j_gene: TRBJ1-1
CDR3aa: CASSPGTGRLNTEAFF

v_gene: TRBV7-3
j_gene: TRBJ2-1
CDR3aa: CASSLVPGTSGSFYEQFF

v_gene: TRBV5-4
j_gene: TRBJ1-2
CDR3aa: CASSFGQGENGYTF

v_gene: TRBV5-5
j_gene: TRBJ2-5
CDR3aa: CASSFTGSQETQYF

v_gene: TRBV7-8
j_gene: TRBJ2-3
CDR3aa: CASSYTSQGWTDTQYF

v_gene: TRBV29-1
j_gene: TRBJ2-1
CDR3aa: CSVERDSYEQFF

v_gene: TRBV7-8
j_gene: TRBJ1-2
CDR3aa: CASSTQGTVGGYTF